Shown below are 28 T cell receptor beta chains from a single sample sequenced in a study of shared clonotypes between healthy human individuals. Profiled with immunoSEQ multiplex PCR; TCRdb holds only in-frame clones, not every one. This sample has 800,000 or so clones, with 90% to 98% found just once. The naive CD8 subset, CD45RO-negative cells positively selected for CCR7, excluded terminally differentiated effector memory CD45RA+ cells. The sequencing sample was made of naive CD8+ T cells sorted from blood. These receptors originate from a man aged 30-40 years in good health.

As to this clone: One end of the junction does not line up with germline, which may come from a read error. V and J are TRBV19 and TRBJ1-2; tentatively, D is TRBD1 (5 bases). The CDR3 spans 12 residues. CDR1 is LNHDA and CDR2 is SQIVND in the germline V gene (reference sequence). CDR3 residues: CASSIVDSLPLF. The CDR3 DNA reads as TGTGCCAGTAGTATAGTTGACAGTCTACCTCTTTTC.

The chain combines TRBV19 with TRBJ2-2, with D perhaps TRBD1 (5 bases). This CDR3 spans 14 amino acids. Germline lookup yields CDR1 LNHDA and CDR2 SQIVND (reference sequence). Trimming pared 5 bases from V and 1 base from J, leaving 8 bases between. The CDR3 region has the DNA TGTGCCAGTAGTCCCGGACAGAACACCGGGGAGCTGTTTTTT. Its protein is CASSPGQNTGELFF.

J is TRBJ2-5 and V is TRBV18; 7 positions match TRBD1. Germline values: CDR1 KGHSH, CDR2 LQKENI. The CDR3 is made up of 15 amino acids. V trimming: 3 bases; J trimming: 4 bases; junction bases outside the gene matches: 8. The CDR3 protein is CASSPGTVSTETQYF. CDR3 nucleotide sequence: TGTGCCAGCTCACCCGGGACAGTTAGTACAGAGACCCAGTACTTC.

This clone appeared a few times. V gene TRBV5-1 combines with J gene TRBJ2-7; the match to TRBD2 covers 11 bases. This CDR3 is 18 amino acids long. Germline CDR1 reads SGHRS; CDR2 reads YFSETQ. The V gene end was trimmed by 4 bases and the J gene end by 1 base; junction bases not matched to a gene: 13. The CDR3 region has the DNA TGCGCCAGCAGCCCGGTGGCTAGCGGGAGGCACCAGTCCTACGAGCAGTACTTC. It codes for CASSPVASGRHQSYEQYF.

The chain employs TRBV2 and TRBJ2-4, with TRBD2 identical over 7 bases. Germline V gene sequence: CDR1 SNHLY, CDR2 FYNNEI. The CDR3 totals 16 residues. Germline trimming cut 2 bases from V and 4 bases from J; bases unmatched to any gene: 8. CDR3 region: CASSERGRAPKNIQYF. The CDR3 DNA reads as TGTGCCAGCAGTGAACGAGGGAGGGCCCCTAAAAACATTCAGTACTTC.

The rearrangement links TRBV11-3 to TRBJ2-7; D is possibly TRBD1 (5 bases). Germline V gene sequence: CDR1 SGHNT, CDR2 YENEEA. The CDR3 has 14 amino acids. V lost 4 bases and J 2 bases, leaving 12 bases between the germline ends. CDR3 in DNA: TGTGCCAGCAGCTCTTTGACAGAACCCTACGAGCAGTACTTC. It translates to CASSSLTEPYEQYF.

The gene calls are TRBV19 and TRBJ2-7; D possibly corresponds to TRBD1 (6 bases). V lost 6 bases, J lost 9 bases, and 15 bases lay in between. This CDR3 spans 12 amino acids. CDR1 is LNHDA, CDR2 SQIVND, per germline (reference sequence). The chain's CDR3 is CASSPDRLAQYF. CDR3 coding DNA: TGTGCCAGTAGCCCCGACAGGCTCGCGCAGTACTTC. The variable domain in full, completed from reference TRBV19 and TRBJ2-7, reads DGGITQSPKYLFRKEGQNVTLSCEQNLNHDAMYWYRQDPGQGLRLIYYSQIVNDFQKGDIAEGYSVSREKKESFPLTVTSAQKNPTAFYLCASSPDRLAQYFGPGTRLTVT.

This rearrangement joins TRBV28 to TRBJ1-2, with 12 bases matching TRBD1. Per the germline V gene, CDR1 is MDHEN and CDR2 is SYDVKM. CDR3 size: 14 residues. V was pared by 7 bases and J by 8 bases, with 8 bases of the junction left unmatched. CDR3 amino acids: CASILGQGAIGYTF. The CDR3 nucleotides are TGTGCCAGCATCCTGGGACAGGGGGCGATCGGCTACACCTTC.

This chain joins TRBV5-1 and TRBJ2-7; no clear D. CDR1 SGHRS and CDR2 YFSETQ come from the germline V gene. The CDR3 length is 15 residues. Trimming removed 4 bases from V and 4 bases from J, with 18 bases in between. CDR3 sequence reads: CASSPVWEEGYEQYF. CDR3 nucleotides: TGCGCCAGCAGCCCGGTCTGGGAAGAAGGATACGAGCAGTACTTC. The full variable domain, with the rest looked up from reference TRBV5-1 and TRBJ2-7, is KAGVTQTPRYLIKTRGQQVTLSCSPISGHRSVSWYQQTPGQGLQFLFEYFSETQRNKGNFPGRFSGRQFSNSRSEMNVSTLELGDSALYLCASSPVWEEGYEQYFGPGTRLTVT.

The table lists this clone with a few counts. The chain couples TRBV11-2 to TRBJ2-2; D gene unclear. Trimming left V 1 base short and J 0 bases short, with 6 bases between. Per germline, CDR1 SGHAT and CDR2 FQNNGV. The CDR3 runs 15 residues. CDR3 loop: CASSLVAANTGELFF. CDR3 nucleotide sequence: TGTGCCAGCAGCTTAGTGGCAGCGAACACCGGGGAGCTGTTTTTT.

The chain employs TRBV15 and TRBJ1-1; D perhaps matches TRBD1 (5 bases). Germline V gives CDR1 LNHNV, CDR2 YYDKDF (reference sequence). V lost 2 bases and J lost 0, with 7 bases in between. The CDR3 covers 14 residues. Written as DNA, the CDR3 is TGTGCCACCAGCAGAAGGGGCGTGAACACTGAAGCTTTCTTT. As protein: CATSRRGVNTEAFF.

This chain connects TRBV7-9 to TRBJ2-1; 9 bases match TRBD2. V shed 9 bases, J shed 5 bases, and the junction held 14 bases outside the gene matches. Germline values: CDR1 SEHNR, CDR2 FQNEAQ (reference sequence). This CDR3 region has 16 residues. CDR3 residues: CARDRVSVAGDNEQFF. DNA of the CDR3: TGTGCCAGAGACAGGGTGTCGGTAGCGGGAGACAATGAGCAGTTCTTC.

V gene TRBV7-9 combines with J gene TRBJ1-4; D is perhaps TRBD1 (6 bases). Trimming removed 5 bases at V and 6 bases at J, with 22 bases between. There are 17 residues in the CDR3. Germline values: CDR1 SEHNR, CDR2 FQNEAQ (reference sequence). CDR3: CASSGGTAGGADEKLFF. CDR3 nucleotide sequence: TGTGCCAGCAGCGGAGGGACCGCGGGGGGCGCGGATGAAAAACTGTTTTTT.

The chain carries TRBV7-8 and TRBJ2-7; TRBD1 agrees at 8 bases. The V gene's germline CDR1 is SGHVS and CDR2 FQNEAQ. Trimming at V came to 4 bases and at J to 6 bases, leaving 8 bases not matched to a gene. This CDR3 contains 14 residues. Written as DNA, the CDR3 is TGTGCCAGCAGCTCCGGGACAGGTTTCTTCGAGCAGTACTTC. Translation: CASSSGTGFFEQYF.

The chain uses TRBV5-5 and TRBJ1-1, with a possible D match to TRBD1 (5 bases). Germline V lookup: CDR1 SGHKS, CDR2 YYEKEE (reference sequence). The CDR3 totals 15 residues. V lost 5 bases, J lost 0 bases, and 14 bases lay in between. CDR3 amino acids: CASSIGPQVNTEAFF. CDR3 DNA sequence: TGTGCCAGCAGTATAGGTCCACAGGTGAACACTGAAGCTTTCTTT.

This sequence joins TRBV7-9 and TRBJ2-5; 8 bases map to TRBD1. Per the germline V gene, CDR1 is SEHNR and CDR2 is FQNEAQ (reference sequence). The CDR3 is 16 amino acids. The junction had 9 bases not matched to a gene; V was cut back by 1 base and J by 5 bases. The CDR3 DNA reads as TGTGCCAGCAGCTTAGTGCGACAGGGGAATTTGGAGACCCAGTACTTC. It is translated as CASSLVRQGNLETQYF.

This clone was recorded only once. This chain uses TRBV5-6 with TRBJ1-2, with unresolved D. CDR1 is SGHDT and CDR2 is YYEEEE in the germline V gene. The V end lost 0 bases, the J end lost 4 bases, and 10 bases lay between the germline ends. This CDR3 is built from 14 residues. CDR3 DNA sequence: TGTGCCAGCAGCTTGGTCCAGGCCGGCTATGGCTACACCTTC. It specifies CASSLVQAGYGYTF.

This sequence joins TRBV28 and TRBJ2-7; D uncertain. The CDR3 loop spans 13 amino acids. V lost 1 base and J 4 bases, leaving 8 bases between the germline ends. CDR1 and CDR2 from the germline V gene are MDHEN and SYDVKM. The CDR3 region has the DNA TGTGCCAGCAGTTTATATCTGGGATACGAGCAGTACTTC. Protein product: CASSLYLGYEQYF.

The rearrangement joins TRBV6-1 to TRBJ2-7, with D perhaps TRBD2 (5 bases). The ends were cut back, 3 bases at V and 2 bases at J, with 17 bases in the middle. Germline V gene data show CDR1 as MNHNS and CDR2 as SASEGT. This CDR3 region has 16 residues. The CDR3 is CASSDHLWEPAYEQYF. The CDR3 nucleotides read TGTGCCAGCAGTGACCACCTGTGGGAGCCGGCCTACGAGCAGTACTTC.

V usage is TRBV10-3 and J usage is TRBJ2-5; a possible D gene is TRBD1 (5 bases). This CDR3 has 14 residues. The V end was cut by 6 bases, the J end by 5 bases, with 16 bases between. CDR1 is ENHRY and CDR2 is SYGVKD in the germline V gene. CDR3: CAISRKGETETQYF. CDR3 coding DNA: TGTGCCATCAGCCGAAAAGGGGAAACCGAGACCCAGTACTTC.

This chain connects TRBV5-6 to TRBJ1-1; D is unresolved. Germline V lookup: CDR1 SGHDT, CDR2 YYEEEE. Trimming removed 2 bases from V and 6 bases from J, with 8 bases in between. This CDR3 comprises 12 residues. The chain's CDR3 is CASSFSGSEAFF. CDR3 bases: TGTGCCAGCAGCTTCTCGGGCTCTGAAGCTTTCTTT.

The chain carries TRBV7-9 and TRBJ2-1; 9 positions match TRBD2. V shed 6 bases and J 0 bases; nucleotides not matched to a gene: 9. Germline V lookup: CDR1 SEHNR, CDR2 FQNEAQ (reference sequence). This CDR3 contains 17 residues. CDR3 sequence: CASSAELAGDSYNEQFF. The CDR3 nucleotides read TGTGCCAGCAGTGCTGAGTTAGCGGGGGACTCCTACAATGAGCAGTTCTTC.

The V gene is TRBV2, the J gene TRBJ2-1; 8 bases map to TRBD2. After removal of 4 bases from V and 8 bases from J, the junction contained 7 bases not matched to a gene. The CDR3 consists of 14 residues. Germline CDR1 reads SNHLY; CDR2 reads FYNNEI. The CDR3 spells CASSVSGSPDEQFF. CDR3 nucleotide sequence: TGTGCCAGCAGTGTGAGCGGGAGTCCGGATGAGCAGTTCTTC.

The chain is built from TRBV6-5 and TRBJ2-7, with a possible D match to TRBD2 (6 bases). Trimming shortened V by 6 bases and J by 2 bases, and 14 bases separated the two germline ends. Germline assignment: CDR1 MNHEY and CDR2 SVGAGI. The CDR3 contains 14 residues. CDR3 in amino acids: CASSPGDSAYEQYF. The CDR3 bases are TGTGCCAGCAGCCCTGGGGACTCAGCCTACGAGCAGTACTTC.

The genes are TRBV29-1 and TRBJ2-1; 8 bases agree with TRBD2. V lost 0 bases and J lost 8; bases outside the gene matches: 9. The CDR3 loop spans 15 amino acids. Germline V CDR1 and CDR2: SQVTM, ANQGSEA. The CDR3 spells CSVEELGREVYEQFF. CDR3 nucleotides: TGCAGCGTTGAAGAACTGGGGCGGGAGGTGTATGAGCAGTTCTTC.

The CDR3 here is CASSIVQSTDTQYF. The CDR3 nucleotides are TGTGCCAGTAGTATAGTTCAGAGCACAGATACGCAGTATTTT. This chain links TRBV19 with TRBJ2-3; D gene unclear. Trimming removed 1 base at V and 0 bases at J, with 5 bases between. From germline, CDR1 is LNHDA and CDR2 SQIVND (reference sequence). This CDR3 spans 14 amino acids. Full variable domain (outside the CDR3, taken from reference TRBV19 and TRBJ2-3): DGGITQSPKYLFRKEGQNVTLSCEQNLNHDAMYWYRQDPGQGLRLIYYSQIVNDFQKGDIAEGYSVSREKKESFPLTVTSAQKNPTAFYLCASSIVQSTDTQYFGPGTRLTVL.

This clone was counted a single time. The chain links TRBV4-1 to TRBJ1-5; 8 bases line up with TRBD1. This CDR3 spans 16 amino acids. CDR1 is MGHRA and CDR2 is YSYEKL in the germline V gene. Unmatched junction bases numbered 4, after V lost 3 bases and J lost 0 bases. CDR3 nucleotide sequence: TGCGCCAGCAGCCACACACAGGGGGATAGCAATCAGCCCCAGCATTTT. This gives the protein CASSHTQGDSNQPQHF.

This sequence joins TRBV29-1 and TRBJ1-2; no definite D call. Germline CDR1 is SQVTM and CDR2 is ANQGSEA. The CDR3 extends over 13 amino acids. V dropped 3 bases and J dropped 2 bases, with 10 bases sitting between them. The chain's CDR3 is CSVDLPLNYGYTF. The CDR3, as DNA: TGCAGCGTTGATCTCCCACTCAACTATGGCTACACCTTC.